This TCR beta chain was captured in a study of CD8 T cells in ankylosing spondylitis. Unmatched junction bases numbered 2, after V lost 3 bases and J lost 4 bases. Germline V gene lookup returns CDR1 SGDLS and CDR2 YYNGEE. This CDR3 has 14 residues. This clonotype occurred many times. Via MiXCR, TCRdb re-called the 5' RACE reads, giving one row per CDR3 protein. Counted here are under 55,000 distinct CDR3 sequences, 6% to 7.5% occurring once; the ten biggest clones make up roughly 8%. Material: blood, either unsorted or a sorted T cell fraction (not recorded which). V usage is TRBV9 and J usage is TRBJ2-2; 8 bases match TRBD1. The receptor was isolated from a female donor with ankylosing spondylitis or in good health (not recorded which). The CDR3: CASSAQGATGELFF. The CDR3 bases are TGTGCCAGCAGCGCGCAGGGGGCCACCGGGGAGCTGTTTTTT.